The rows below give T cell receptor beta chains drawn from one sample of a study of T cell responses to AZD1222 COVID-19 vaccine. Libraries were prepared by immunoSEQ multiplex PCR; TCRdb keeps only in-frame clonotypes and omits some of them. The sample carries about 140,000 clones, more than 70% recorded once. Sample: peripheral blood, taken 28 days after the second AZD1222 dose. Receptors originate from an adult who received the AZD1222 COVID-19 vaccine. Both conserved end residues are part of each CDR3. Each record gives: J gene, D gene, V gene, clone size, CDR3 protein, CDR3 DNA. The D gene is left open where the match is weak. Clone size is shown for a subset of rows, as once, few, many or a class of expanded clone.

>TRBJ1-4|-|TRBV19|-
CASSIAKGRNEKLFF
TGTGCCAGTAGTATAGCAAAGGGACGGAATGAAAAACTGTTTTTT
>TRBJ1-4|TRBD1|TRBV19|-
CASSIGGGTGDEKLFF
TGTGCCAGTAGTATAGGAGGCGGGACAGGGGATGAAAAACTGTTTTTT
>TRBJ2-1|-|TRBV28|once
CASSLGGRVRNEQFF
TGTGCCAGCAGTTTAGGGGGCAGGGTGAGAAATGAGCAGTTCTTC
>TRBJ1-2|TRBD1|TRBV29-1|-
CSVEDRGQGRTNYGYTF
TGCAGCGTTGAAGATCGAGGACAGGGGAGGACTAACTATGGCTACACCTTC
>TRBJ2-5|TRBD2|TRBV5-8|-
CASSWGTSGNQETQYF
TGTGCCAGCAGCTGGGGGACTAGCGGCAACCAAGAGACCCAGTACTTC
>TRBJ2-1|TRBD2|TRBV29-1|-
CSVGTSVSNNEQFF
TGCAGCGTTGGGACTAGCGTATCCAACAATGAGCAGTTCTTC
>TRBJ1-3|TRBD1|TRBV6-6|-
CASSWDRTGNTIYF
TGTGCCAGCAGTTGGGACAGAACTGGAAACACCATATATTTT
>TRBJ2-7|-|TRBV28|-
CASSFIGRAYEQYF
TGTGCCAGCAGTTTTATAGGGCGGGCCTACGAGCAGTACTTC
>TRBJ1-1|-|TRBV28|-
CASIAAGLPEAFF
TGTGCCAGCATCGCTGCGGGGCTCCCTGAAGCTTTCTTT
>TRBJ1-2|-|TRBV30|-
CAWSDGHYYGYTF
TGTGCCTGGAGTGATGGGCACTACTATGGCTACACCTTC
>TRBJ1-2|-|TRBV21-1|-
CASRKQGAYGYTF
TGTGCCAGCAGAAAACAGGGGGCCTATGGCTACACCTTC
>TRBJ1-4|-|TRBV5-1|once
CASSPGISEAEKLFF
TGCGCCAGCAGCCCCGGCATCTCGGAAGCTGAAAAACTGTTTTTT
>TRBJ1-6|TRBD1|TRBV28|-
CASSSNRGRSPLHF
TGTGCCAGCAGTTCCAACAGGGGTCGATCACCCCTCCACTTT
>TRBJ2-7|TRBD1|TRBV5-1|-
CASSLLGTGIYEQYF
TGCGCCAGCAGCTTGCTAGGGACAGGGATCTACGAGCAGTACTTC
>TRBJ1-2|-|TRBV5-4|-
CASSLLQGAGYGYTF
TGTGCCAGCAGCTTGTTACAGGGTGCCGGGTATGGCTACACCTTC
>TRBJ1-5|-|TRBV6-1|-
CASSDLFNQPQHF
TGTGCCAGCAGTGACCTATTCAATCAGCCCCAGCATTTT
>TRBJ2-4|-|TRBV7-9|-
CASSFDGTDIQYF
TGTGCCAGCAGCTTCGATGGGACGGACATTCAGTACTTC
>TRBJ2-1|-|TRBV20-1|-
CSATGWGEQFF
TGCAGTGCTACAGGGTGGGGTGAGCAGTTCTTC
>TRBJ1-6|-|TRBV28|-
CASTPSLGHNSPLHF
TGTGCCAGCACCCCGTCCCTAGGACATAATTCACCCCTCCACTTT
>TRBJ2-1|-|TRBV10-2|-
CASGAGTPSYNEQFF
TGCGCCAGCGGGGCCGGGACGCCCTCCTACAATGAGCAGTTCTTC
>TRBJ2-2|-|TRBV28|-
CASSLAGTGFAGELFF
TGTGCCAGCAGTTTGGCTGGTACAGGTTTCGCCGGGGAGCTGTTTTTT
>TRBJ2-7|TRBD1|TRBV6-5|-
CASSPGGGNEQYF
TGTGCCAGCAGCCCAGGGGGCGGAAACGAGCAGTACTTC
>TRBJ2-1|-|TRBV6-5|-
CASAGDEQFF
TGTGCCAGCGCCGGGGATGAGCAGTTCTTC
>TRBJ1-1|-|TRBV14|-
CASSHGLTEAFF
TGTGCCAGCAGCCACGGACTGACGGAAGCTTTCTTT
>TRBJ2-5|-|TRBV28|-
CASSTLAGSETQYF
TGTGCCAGCAGTACCCTAGCCGGCAGTGAGACCCAGTACTTC
>TRBJ2-3|-|TRBV4-1|-
CASSPLERLTSTDTQYF
TGCGCCAGCAGCCCACTGGAGAGACTCACTAGCACAGATACGCAGTATTTT
>TRBJ1-5|-|TRBV5-8|-
CASSWGLNQPQHF
TGTGCCAGCAGCTGGGGTCTAAATCAGCCCCAGCATTTT
>TRBJ2-5|-|TRBV19|-
CASSPGSETQYF
TGTGCCAGTAGTCCGGGGAGCGAGACCCAGTACTTC
>TRBJ2-7|-|TRBV5-1|-
CASSSYNSAYEQYF
TGCGCCAGCAGTTCATATAACTCCGCCTACGAGCAGTACTTC
>TRBJ2-7|-|TRBV18|-
CASSSGASSYEQYF
TGTGCCAGCTCATCGGGGGCTAGCTCCTACGAGCAGTACTTC
>TRBJ2-2|TRBD1|TRBV5-1|-
CASSLGTGEAGELFF
TGCGCCAGCAGCCTGGGGACAGGGGAGGCCGGGGAGCTGTTTTTT
>TRBJ1-5|-|TRBV2|many
CASRLESPNQPQHF
TGTGCCAGCAGGTTAGAATCTCCCAATCAGCCCCAGCATTTT
>TRBJ2-5|-|TRBV7-9|once
CASSADYGETQYF
TGTGCCAGCAGCGCAGACTATGGGGAGACCCAGTACTTC
>TRBJ2-1|-|TRBV7-9|once
CASNSLSLKSSYNEQFF
TGTGCCAGCAACTCGCTCTCCCTAAAAAGCTCCTACAATGAGCAGTTCTTC
>TRBJ2-6|-|TRBV29-1|-
CSVGEVSGANVLTF
TGCAGCGTTGGGGAGGTTTCCGGGGCCAACGTCCTGACTTTC
>TRBJ2-1|TRBD1|TRBV24-1|few
CATSDVQGKGLNEQFF
TGTGCCACCAGCGACGTACAGGGGAAAGGGCTCAATGAGCAGTTCTTC
>TRBJ2-3|-|TRBV4-2|once
CASSQDWEQGDTQYF
TGTGCCAGCAGCCAAGATTGGGAACAGGGAGATACGCAGTATTTT